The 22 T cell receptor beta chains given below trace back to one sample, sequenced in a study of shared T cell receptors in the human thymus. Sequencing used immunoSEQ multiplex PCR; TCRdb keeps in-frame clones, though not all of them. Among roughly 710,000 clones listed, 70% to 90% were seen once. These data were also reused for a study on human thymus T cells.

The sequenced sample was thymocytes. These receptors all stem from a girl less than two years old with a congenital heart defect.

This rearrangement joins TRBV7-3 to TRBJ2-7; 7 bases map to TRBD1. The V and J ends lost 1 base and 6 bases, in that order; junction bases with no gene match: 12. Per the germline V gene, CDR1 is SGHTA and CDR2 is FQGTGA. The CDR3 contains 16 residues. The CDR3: CASSLNGTVPSCEQYF. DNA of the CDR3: TGTGCCAGCAGCTTAAACGGGACAGTACCCTCATGCGAGCAGTACTTC.

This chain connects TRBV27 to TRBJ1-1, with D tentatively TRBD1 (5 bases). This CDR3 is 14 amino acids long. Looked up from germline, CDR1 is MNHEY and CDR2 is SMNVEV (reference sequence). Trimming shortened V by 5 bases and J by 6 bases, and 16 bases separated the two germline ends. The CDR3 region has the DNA TGTGCCAGCAGTGTTCGGGGGAGCTTGGCTGAAGCTTTCTTT. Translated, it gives CASSVRGSLAEAFF.

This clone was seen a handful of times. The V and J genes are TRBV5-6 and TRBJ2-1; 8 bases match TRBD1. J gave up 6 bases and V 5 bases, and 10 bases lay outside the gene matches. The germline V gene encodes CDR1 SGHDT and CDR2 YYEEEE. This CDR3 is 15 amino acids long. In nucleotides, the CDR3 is TGTGCCAGCAGGCTTACGGGACAGGTAATCAATGAGCAGTTCTTC. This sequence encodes CASRLTGQVINEQFF.

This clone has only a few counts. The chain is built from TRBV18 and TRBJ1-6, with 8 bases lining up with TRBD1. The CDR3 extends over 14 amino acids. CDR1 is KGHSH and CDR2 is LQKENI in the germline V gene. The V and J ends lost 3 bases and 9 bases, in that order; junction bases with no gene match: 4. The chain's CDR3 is CASSPGQGASPLHF. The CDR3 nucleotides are TGTGCCAGCTCACCGGGGCAGGGGGCTTCACCCCTCCACTTT.

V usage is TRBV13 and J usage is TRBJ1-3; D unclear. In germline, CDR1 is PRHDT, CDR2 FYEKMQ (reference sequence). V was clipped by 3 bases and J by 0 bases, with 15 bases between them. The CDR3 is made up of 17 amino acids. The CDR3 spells CASSFIEGEDSGNTIYF. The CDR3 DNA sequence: TGTGCCAGCAGCTTTATAGAGGGCGAAGACTCTGGAAACACCATATATTTT.

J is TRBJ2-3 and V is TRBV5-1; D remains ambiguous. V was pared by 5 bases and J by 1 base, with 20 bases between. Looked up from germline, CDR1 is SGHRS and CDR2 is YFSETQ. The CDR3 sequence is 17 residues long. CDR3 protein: CASSTLPRREGTDTQYF. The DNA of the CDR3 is TGCGCCAGCAGTACCCTCCCCCGGCGAGAGGGCACAGATACGCAGTATTTT.

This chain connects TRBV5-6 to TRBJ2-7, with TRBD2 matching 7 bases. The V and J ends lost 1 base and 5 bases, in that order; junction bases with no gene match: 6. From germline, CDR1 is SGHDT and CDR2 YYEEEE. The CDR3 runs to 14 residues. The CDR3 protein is CASSLREGSDEQYF. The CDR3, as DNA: TGTGCCAGCAGCTTGAGGGAGGGTAGCGACGAGCAGTACTTC. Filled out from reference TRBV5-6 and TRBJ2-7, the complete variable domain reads DAGVTQSPTHLIKTRGQQVTLRCSPKSGHDTVSWYQQALGQGPQFIFQYYEEEERQRGNFPDRFSGHQFPNYSSELNVNALLLGDSALYLCASSLREGSDEQYFGPGTRLTVT.

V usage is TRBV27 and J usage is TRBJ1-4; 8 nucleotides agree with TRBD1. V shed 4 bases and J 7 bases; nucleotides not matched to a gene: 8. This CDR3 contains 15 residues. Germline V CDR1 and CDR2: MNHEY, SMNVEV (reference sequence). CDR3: CASSSQGARGEKLFF. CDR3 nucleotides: TGTGCCAGCAGTTCGCAGGGGGCGCGGGGTGAAAAACTGTTTTTT.

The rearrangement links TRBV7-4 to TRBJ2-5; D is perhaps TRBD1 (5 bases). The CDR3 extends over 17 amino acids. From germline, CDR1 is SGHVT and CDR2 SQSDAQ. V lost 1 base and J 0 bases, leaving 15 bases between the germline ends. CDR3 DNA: TGTGCCAGCAGCTTAGTAAGTCGGAGACAGCACCAAGAGACCCAGTACTTC. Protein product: CASSLVSRRQHQETQYF.

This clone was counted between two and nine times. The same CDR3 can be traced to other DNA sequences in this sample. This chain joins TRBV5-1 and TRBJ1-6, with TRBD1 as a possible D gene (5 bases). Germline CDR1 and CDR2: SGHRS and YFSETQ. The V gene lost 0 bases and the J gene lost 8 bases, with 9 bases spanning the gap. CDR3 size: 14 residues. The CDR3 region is CASSLAGTDSPLHF. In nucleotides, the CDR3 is TGCGCCAGCAGCTTGGCAGGGACTGATTCACCCCTCCACTTT.

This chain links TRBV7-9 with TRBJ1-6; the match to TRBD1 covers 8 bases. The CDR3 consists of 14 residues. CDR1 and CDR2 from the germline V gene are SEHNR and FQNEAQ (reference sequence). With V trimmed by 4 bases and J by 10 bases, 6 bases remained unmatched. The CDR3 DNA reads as TGTGCCAGCAGCTCCACAGGGGGATCCTCACCCCTCCACTTT. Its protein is CASSSTGGSSPLHF.

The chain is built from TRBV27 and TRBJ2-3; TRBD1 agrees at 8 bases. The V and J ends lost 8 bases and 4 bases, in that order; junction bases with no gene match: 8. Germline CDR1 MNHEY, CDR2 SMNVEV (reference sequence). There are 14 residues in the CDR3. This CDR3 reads CASSDRGVPDTQYF. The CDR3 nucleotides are TGTGCCAGCTCAGACAGGGGTGTCCCAGATACGCAGTATTTT.

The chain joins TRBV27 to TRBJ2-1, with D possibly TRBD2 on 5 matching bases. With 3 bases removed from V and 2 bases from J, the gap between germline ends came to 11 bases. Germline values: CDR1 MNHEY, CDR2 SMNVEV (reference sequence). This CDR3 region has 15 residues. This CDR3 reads CASSFTGMPYNEQFF. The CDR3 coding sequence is TGTGCCAGCAGTTTCACGGGGATGCCCTACAATGAGCAGTTCTTC.

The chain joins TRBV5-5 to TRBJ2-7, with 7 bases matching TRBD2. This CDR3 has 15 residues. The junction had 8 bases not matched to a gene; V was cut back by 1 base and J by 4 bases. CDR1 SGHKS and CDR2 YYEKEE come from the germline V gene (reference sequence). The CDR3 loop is CASSLLMGRGYEQYF. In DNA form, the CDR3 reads TGTGCCAGCAGCTTGTTAATGGGGCGGGGGTACGAGCAGTACTTC.

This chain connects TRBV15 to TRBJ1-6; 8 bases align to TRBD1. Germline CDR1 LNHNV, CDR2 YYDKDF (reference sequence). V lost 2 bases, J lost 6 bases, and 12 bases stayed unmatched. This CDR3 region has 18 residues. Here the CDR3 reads CATSRNSRRTGPNSPLHF. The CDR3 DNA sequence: TGTGCCACCAGCAGAAACTCCCGCCGGACAGGGCCTAATTCACCCCTCCACTTT.

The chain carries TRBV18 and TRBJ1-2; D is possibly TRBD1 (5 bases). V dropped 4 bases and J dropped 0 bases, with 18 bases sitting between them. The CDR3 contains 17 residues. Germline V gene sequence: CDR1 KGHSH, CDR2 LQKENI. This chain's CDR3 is CASSLTGEGRANYGYTF. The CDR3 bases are TGTGCCAGCTCACTAACGGGGGAGGGGAGAGCTAACTATGGCTACACCTTC. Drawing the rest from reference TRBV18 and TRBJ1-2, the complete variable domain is NAGVMQNPRHLVRRRGQEARLRCSPMKGHSHVYWYRQLPEEGLKFMVYLQKENIIDESGMPKERFSAEFPKEGPSILRIQQVVRGDSAAYFCASSLTGEGRANYGYTFGSGTRLTVV.

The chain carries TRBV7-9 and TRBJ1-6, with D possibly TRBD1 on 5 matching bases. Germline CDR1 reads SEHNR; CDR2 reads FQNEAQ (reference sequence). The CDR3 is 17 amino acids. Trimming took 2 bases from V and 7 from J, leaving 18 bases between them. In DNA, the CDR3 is TGTGCCAGCAGCTTACCCCTGGGGGGGGGTCAGAATTCACCCCTCCACTTT. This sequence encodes CASSLPLGGGQNSPLHF.

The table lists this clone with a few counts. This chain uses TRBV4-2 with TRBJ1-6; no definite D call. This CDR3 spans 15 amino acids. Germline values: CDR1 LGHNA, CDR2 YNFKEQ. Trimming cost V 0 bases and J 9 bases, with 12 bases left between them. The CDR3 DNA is TGTGCCAGCAGCCAAGAGCAGGCGCAATCTTCACCCCTCCACTTT. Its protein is CASSQEQAQSSPLHF.

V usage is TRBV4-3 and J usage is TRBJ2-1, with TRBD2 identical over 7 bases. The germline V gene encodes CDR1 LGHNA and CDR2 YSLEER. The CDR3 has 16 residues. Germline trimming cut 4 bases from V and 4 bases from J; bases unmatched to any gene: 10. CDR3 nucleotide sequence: TGCGCCAGCAGCCTCACGGGGGGTTCTAGGTACAATGAGCAGTTCTTC. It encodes CASSLTGGSRYNEQFF.

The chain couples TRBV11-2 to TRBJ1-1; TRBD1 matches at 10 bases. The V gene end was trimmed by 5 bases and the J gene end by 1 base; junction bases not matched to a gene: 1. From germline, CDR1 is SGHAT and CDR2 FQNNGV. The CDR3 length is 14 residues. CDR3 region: CASSGDRGNTEAFF. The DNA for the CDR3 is TGTGCCAGCAGCGGGGACAGGGGGAACACTGAAGCTTTCTTT.

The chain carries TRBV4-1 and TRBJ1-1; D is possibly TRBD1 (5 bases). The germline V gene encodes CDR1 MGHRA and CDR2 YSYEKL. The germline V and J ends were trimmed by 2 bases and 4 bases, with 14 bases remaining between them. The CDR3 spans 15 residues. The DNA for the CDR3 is TGCGCCAGCAGCCAAAGGACCCGGAGGGGCACTGAAGCTTTCTTT. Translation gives CASSQRTRRGTEAFF.

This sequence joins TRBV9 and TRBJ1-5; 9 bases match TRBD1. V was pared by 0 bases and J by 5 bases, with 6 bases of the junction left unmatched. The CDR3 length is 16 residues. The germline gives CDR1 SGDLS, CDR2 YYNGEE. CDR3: CASSVVDRGTDQPQHF. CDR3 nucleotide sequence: TGTGCCAGCAGCGTAGTGGACAGGGGAACGGATCAGCCCCAGCATTTT.